The T cell receptor (beta chain) described here comes from a study of OX40 agonist ivuxolimab in advanced cancers. Overall study: Across the patients, intravenous ivuxolimab was delivered every 2 weeks at 0.01 to 10 mg/kg. Study results and limitations: CD8+ T cells (on average) carried more expanded clones than CD4+ T cells. Both blood CD4+ and CD8+ T cells showed clonal growth by week 6 at 0.1 to 3.0 mg/kg. Also showing low normalized T-cell clonal expansion were some of the nonresponders.

This CDR3 has 14 residues. V lost 9 bases and J 2 bases, leaving 14 bases between the germline ends. In germline, CDR1 is LNHDA, CDR2 SQIVND (reference sequence). The repertoire was sequenced with immunoSEQ multiplex PCR; TCRdb's copy has only in-frame clones and lacks some. Of about 79,000 clones detected, more than 85% appear once; the ten largest clones hold around 6.5%. In this sample, this clone turned up once. Its antigen is not identified. Sample: CD4+ or CD8+ T cells sorted from blood, taken in a trial of the OX40 agonist ivuxolimab. The rearrangement joins TRBV19 to TRBJ1-5, with a tentative D call TRBD1 (5 bases). This receptor was taken from an adult with an advanced solid tumor such as melanoma, head and neck, liver or kidney cancer. CDR3 sequence: CASQTKGGNQPQHF. The CDR3 DNA reads as TGTGCCAGCCAGACGAAAGGGGGCAATCAGCCCCAGCATTTT. The complete variable domain, with remaining parts taken from reference TRBV19 and TRBJ1-5, reads DGGITQSPKYLFRKEGQNVTLSCEQNLNHDAMYWYRQDPGQGLRLIYYSQIVNDFQKGDIAEGYSVSREKKESFPLTVTSAQKNPTAFYLCASQTKGGNQPQHFGDGTRLSIL.